Presented here are 26 T cell receptor beta chains from one specimen sequenced in a study of T-cell memory formation after mild COVID-19. TCRdb reprocessed the 5' RACE reads via MiXCR and lists one record per CDR3 protein. The sample consists of over 45,000 distinct CDR3 sequences, approximately 9.1% of them appearing once. The sequenced sample was PBMCs or a T cell subset sorted from them (not recorded which). These TCRs come from an adult woman who had mild COVID-19 (a few samples of this study predate the infection). Cell type and time point are not known.

This clonotype occurred a few times. The chain couples TRBV20-1 to TRBJ2-4, with a weak D call TRBD1 (5 bases). V lost 3 bases and J 2 bases, leaving 14 bases between the germline ends. Germline values: CDR1 DFQATT, CDR2 SNEGSKA (reference sequence). CDR3 size: 15 residues. The CDR3 sequence is CSASISGKTKNIQYF. DNA of the CDR3: TGCAGTGCTAGCATTTCAGGGAAAACCAAAAACATTCAGTACTTC.

This clonotype occurred a few times. V gene TRBV30 combines with J gene TRBJ2-1, with TRBD2 matching 9 bases. The CDR3 has 16 amino acids. The germline V gene encodes CDR1 GTSNPN and CDR2 SVGIG (reference sequence). V lost 2 bases, J lost 7 bases, and 12 bases stayed unmatched. The CDR3 coding sequence is TGTGCCTGGAGTCTCCATATGGGCGGGGGGGCAAATGAGCAGTTCTTC. Residues: CAWSLHMGGGANEQFF.

There are many counts of this clonotype. One junction end does not reproduce the germline sequence, and a read error may be involved. This chain uses TRBV15 with TRBJ2-5, with D perhaps matching TRBD2 (5 bases). The germline V gene encodes CDR1 LNHNV and CDR2 YYDKDF (reference sequence). CDR3 length: 12 amino acids. The CDR3 nucleotides are TGTGCCACCAGCAGAGATGATACAAGAGGGTTCTTC. Amino acids: CATSRDDTRGFF.

V and J are TRBV29-1 and TRBJ2-1; TRBD2 agrees at 13 bases. The CDR3 runs 19 residues. V was clipped by 0 bases and J by 13 bases; unmatched bases: 21. Germline CDR1 reads SQVTM; CDR2 reads ANQGSEA. The CDR3 spells CSVEEGWTSGSQYLNGQFF. The CDR3, as DNA: TGCAGCGTTGAAGAGGGGTGGACTAGCGGGAGCCAGTACCTGAATGGACAGTTCTTC.

This sequence joins TRBV4-1 and TRBJ2-4; D is uncertain. V lost 0 bases and J 3 bases, leaving 12 bases between the germline ends. Germline CDR1 and CDR2: MGHRA and YSYEKL. This CDR3 spans 16 amino acids. CDR3 region: CASSQDRDRSKNIQYF. In DNA form, the CDR3 reads TGCGCCAGCAGCCAAGATCGAGACCGAAGCAAAAACATTCAGTACTTC.

CDR3 amino acids: CASSVGFGNQPQHF. Here the CDR3 DNA reads TGTGCCAGCAGTGTTGGGTTTGGAAATCAGCCCCAGCATTTT. This chain connects TRBV27 to TRBJ1-5, with D unclear. This CDR3 is 14 amino acids long. V gave up 5 bases and J gave up 4 bases, with 12 bases separating them. Germline V gives CDR1 MNHEY, CDR2 SMNVEV (reference sequence).

This clonotype was recorded many times. This chain links TRBV6-6 with TRBJ2-4; 9 bases are shared with TRBD2. The CDR3 has 17 residues. With 9 bases clipped from V and 3 bases from J, the junction kept 15 bases outside the gene matches. Germline assignment: CDR1 MNHNY and CDR2 SVGAGI (reference sequence). The CDR3 DNA is TGTGCCAGTCTAAGAGGGCTAGCGGGATCTAACAAAAACATTCAGTACTTC. Amino acid sequence: CASLRGLAGSNKNIQYF.

There are a few counts of this clonotype. Written as DNA, the CDR3 is TGTGCCAGCACCCGATCCGTGTTGGGGGCGGCATACAATGAGCAGTTCTTC. Encoded protein: CASTRSVLGAAYNEQFF. The chain carries TRBV12-3 or TRBV12-4 and TRBJ2-1; D possibly corresponds to TRBD1 (6 bases). The CDR3 extends over 17 amino acids. V was trimmed by 7 bases and J by 4 bases, leaving 23 bases between them.

This clonotype was found a few times. The chain joins TRBV6-2 or TRBV6-3 to TRBJ2-7; 7 bases map to TRBD1. The germline CDR1 and CDR2 sequences are MNHEY and SVGEGT. V dropped 7 bases and J dropped 3; count of bases not matched to a gene: 12. The CDR3 has 15 amino acids. The DNA of the CDR3 is TGTGCCAGCATTACCGGGACAGCCATAAACTACGAGCAGTACTTC. Protein sequence: CASITGTAINYEQYF.

This clonotype was detected many times. The CDR3: CASSPGVADNQPQHF. CDR3 DNA: TGTGCCAGCAGCCCAGGGGTCGCAGATAATCAGCCCCAGCATTTT. This chain connects TRBV6-2 or TRBV6-3 to TRBJ1-5; possible D gene TRBD1, 6 bases. This CDR3 has 15 residues. Trimming removed 6 bases at V and 4 bases at J, with 16 bases between. Germline assignment: CDR1 MNHEY and CDR2 SVGEGT.

The chain recombines TRBV5-5 with TRBJ2-5; 7 bases fit TRBD1. Trimming at V came to 4 bases and at J to 5 bases, leaving 5 bases not matched to a gene. Germline V gene data show CDR1 as SGHKS and CDR2 as YYEKEE (reference sequence). This CDR3 spans 13 amino acids. CDR3 region: CASSIGTAETQYF. In nucleotides, the CDR3 is TGTGCCAGCAGCATAGGGACAGCGGAGACCCAGTACTTC.

Ten or more counts support this clonotype. The V call is TRBV19, the J call TRBJ2-3; possibly TRBD2 for D (6 bases). Trimming took 1 base from V and 4 from J, leaving 12 bases between them. CDR1 is LNHDA, CDR2 SQIVND, per germline (reference sequence). CDR3 length equals 15 residues. The CDR3 nucleotides read TGTGCCAGTAGTATAGGACTAGGGCTGCCAGATACGCAGTATTTT. Translation: CASSIGLGLPDTQYF.

This clonotype has a count of ten or more. This sequence joins TRBV9 and TRBJ2-7; 8 bases are shared with TRBD2. V trimming: 0 bases; J trimming: 0 bases; junction bases outside the gene matches: 5. CDR1 SGDLS and CDR2 YYNGEE come from the germline V gene. This CDR3 region has 16 residues. This CDR3 reads CASSVGSAGDSYEQYF. CDR3 nucleotides: TGTGCCAGCAGCGTAGGATCAGCGGGAGACTCCTACGAGCAGTACTTC.

The V call is TRBV11-2, the J call TRBJ2-3, with TRBD2 as a possible D gene (6 bases). V was cut by 1 base and J by 5 bases, with 13 bases left in between. Per the germline V gene, CDR1 is SGHAT and CDR2 is FQNNGV. This CDR3 region has 15 residues. This CDR3 reads CASSLVSGVGDTQYF. The CDR3 region has the DNA TGTGCCAGCAGCTTAGTGTCGGGGGTGGGAGATACGCAGTATTTT.

J is TRBJ1-1 and V is TRBV9; 7 bases agree with TRBD1. The CDR3 sequence is 16 residues long. Trimming removed 0 bases from V and 4 bases from J; junction bases left unmatched: 9. Germline V CDR1 and CDR2: SGDLS, YYNGEE. CDR3 amino acids: CASSVGGTVGGTEAFF. Written as DNA, the CDR3 is TGTGCCAGCAGCGTAGGCGGGACAGTGGGAGGCACTGAAGCTTTCTTT.

The chain employs TRBV6-4 and TRBJ2-1, with 9 nucleotides matching TRBD2. Germline lookup yields CDR1 MRHNA and CDR2 SNTAGT. The CDR3 covers 15 residues. With V trimmed by 3 bases and J by 0 bases, 0 bases remained unmatched. DNA for the CDR3: TGTGCCAGCAGTGAAGCGGGGGGCTCCTACAATGAGCAGTTCTTC. Translating it yields CASSEAGGSYNEQFF.

There are many counts of this clonotype. The gene calls are TRBV4-1 and TRBJ2-2, with a possible D match to TRBD1 (6 bases). This CDR3 is 16 amino acids long. Germline CDR1 reads MGHRA; CDR2 reads YSYEKL. The V end lost 0 bases, the J end lost 5 bases, and 13 bases lay between the germline ends. CDR3 in amino acids: CASSQDGRGPTGELFF. CDR3 nucleotides: TGCGCCAGCAGCCAAGATGGCAGGGGTCCGACCGGGGAGCTGTTTTTT.

This clonotype was counted many times. This sequence joins TRBV20-1 and TRBJ2-2, with a weak D call TRBD2 (6 bases). Per germline, CDR1 DFQATT and CDR2 SNEGSKA (reference sequence). The CDR3 loop spans 14 amino acids. Trimming cost V 5 bases and J 0 bases, with 10 bases left between them. The CDR3 here is CSASSETNTGELFF. In DNA, the CDR3 is TGCAGTGCTTCTAGCGAGACGAACACCGGGGAGCTGTTTTTT.

The chain joins TRBV30 to TRBJ2-3, with 11 positions matching TRBD2. The CDR3 is made up of 15 amino acids. Germline CDR1 is GTSNPN and CDR2 is SVGIG (reference sequence). V lost 0 bases and J lost 8; bases outside the gene matches: 7. In DNA, the CDR3 is TGTGCCTGGAGTGTCAATAGCGGGAGGGCCCCTACGCAGTATTTT. It codes for CAWSVNSGRAPTQYF.

J is TRBJ2-3 and V is TRBV5-1; 8 nucleotides match TRBD1. V was pared by 4 bases and J by 0 bases, with 16 bases of the junction left unmatched. Germline assignment: CDR1 SGHRS and CDR2 YFSETQ. There are 19 residues in the CDR3. CDR3 sequence (DNA): TGCGCCAGCAGCCGAACAGGGACAGGCCCCCTCACTAGCACAGATACGCAGTATTTT. Amino acids: CASSRTGTGPLTSTDTQYF.

This rearrangement joins TRBV20-1 to TRBJ2-3; 12 bases align to TRBD2. Germline values: CDR1 DFQATT, CDR2 SNEGSKA (reference sequence). The CDR3 runs to 17 residues. The J segment lost 4 bases and the V segment lost 1 base, leaving 9 bases of the junction unmatched. The CDR3 sequence: CSARVLAGGVVADTQYF. The DNA for the CDR3 is TGCAGTGCTAGAGTCCTAGCGGGAGGGGTTGTCGCAGATACGCAGTATTTT.

The chain combines TRBV5-1 with TRBJ2-7; D might be TRBD1 (5 bases). The CDR3 spans 12 residues. The V end was cut by 7 bases, the J end by 4 bases, with 12 bases between. CDR1 and CDR2 from the germline V gene are SGHRS and YFSETQ. This CDR3 reads CASGSGRYEQYF. In DNA, the CDR3 is TGCGCCAGCGGCTCAGGGCGGTACGAGCAGTACTTC.

This clonotype was observed a handful of times. The chain links TRBV15 to TRBJ2-1; D perhaps matches TRBD1 (6 bases). Trimming took off 0 bases at V and 6 bases at J, with 15 bases between the two ends. In germline, CDR1 is LNHNV, CDR2 YYDKDF (reference sequence). The CDR3 totals 16 residues. The CDR3 DNA sequence: TGTGCCACCAGCAGAGAAGGGGGTCTCAGGGGCAATGAGCAGTTCTTC. This gives the protein CATSREGGLRGNEQFF. The full variable domain, completed using reference TRBV15 and TRBJ2-1, is DAMVIQNPRYQVTQFGKPVTLSCSQTLNHNVMYWYQQKSSQAPKLLFHYYDKDFNNEADTPDNFQSRRPNTSFCFLDIRSPGLGDTAMYLCATSREGGLRGNEQFFGPGTRLTVL.

The chain couples TRBV5-1 to TRBJ1-5; D gene ambiguous. The CDR3 has 14 amino acids. V was clipped by 0 bases and J by 7 bases, with 11 bases between them. The germline gives CDR1 SGHRS, CDR2 YFSETQ. CDR3 sequence: CASSLGQDGQPQHF. As DNA, the CDR3 is TGCGCCAGCAGCTTGGGGCAGGATGGCCAGCCCCAGCATTTT.

This clonotype was observed a few times. In DNA form, the CDR3 reads TGTGCCAGCAGCCATAGGGGGGCCCAAGGGGCCAACGTCCTGACTTTC. Its translation: CASSHRGAQGANVLTF. The J gene is TRBJ2-6, the V gene TRBV7-2, with D perhaps assigned TRBD1 or TRBD2 (6 bases each). The CDR3 length is 16 residues. The V gene's germline CDR1 is SGHTA and CDR2 FQGNSA. The V end was cut by 5 bases, the J end by 4 bases, with 15 bases between.

This clonotype has at least ten counts. The chain is built from TRBV12-3 or TRBV12-4 and TRBJ2-1; D is unclear. V was pared by 4 bases and J by 8 bases, with 6 bases between. This CDR3 has 11 amino acids. DNA for the CDR3: TGTGCCAGCAGTTCTTTAGATGAGCAGTTCTTC. Amino acid sequence: CASSSLDEQFF.